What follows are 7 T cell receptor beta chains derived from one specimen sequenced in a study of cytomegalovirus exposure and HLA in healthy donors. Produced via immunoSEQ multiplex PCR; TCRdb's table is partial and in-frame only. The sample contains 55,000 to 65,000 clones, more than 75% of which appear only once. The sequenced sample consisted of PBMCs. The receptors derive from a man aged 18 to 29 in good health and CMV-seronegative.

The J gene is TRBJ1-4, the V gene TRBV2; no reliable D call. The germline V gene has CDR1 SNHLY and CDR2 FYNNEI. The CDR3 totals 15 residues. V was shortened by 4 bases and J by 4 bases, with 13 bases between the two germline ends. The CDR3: CASSVVSVYNEKLFF. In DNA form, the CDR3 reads TGTGCCAGCAGTGTAGTTTCGGTATATAATGAAAAACTGTTTTTT.

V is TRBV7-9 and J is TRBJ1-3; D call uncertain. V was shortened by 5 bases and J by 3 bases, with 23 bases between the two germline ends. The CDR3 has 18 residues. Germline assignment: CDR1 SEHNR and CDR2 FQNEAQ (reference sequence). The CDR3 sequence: CASSQNRDTDLLGNTIYF. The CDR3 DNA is TGTGCCAGCAGCCAAAACAGAGACACGGATTTGCTTGGAAACACCATATATTTT.

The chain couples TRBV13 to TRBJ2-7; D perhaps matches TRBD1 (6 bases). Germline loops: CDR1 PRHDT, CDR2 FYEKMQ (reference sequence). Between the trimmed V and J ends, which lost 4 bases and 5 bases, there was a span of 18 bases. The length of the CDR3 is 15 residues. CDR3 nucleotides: TGTGCCAGCAGCTCCACCAGCCTGGGGGCCCACGAGCAGTACTTC. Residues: CASSSTSLGAHEQYF.

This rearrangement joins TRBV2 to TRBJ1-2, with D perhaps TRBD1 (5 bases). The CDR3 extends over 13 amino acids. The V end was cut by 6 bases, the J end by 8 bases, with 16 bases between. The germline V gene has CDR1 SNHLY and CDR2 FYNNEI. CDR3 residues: CASRETGTKGYTF. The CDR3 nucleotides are TGTGCCAGCAGGGAAACAGGAACCAAAGGCTACACCTTC.

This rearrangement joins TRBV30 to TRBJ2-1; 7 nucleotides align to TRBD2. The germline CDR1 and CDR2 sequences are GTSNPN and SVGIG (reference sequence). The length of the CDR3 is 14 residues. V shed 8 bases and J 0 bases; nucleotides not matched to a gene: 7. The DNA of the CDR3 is TGTGCCGGTGGGGGGGGACGCTCCTACAATGAGCAGTTCTTC. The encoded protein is CAGGGGRSYNEQFF.

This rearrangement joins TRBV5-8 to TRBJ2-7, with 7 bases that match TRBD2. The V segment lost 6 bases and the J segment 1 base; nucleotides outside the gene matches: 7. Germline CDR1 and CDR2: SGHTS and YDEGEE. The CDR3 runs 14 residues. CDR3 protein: CASTISAGSYEQYF. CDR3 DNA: TGTGCCAGCACCATCTCAGCGGGGTCCTACGAGCAGTACTTC.

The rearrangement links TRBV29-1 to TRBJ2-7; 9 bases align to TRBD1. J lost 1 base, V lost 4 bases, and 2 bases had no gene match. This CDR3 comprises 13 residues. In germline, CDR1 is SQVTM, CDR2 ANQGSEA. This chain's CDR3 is CSVGQGGSYEQYF. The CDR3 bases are TGCAGCGTTGGACAGGGGGGGTCCTACGAGCAGTACTTC.